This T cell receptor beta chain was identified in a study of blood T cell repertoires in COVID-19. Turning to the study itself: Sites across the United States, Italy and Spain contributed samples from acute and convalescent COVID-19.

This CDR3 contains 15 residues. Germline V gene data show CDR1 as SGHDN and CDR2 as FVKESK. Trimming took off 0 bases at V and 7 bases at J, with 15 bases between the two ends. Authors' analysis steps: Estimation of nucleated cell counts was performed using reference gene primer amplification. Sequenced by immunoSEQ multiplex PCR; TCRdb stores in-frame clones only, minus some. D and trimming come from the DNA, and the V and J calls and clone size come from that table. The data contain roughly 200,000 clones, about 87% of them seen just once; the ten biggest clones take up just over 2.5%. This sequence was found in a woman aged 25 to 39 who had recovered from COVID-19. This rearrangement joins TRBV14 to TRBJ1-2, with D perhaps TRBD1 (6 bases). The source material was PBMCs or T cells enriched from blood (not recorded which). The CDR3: CASSQDLRGWGGYTF. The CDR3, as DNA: TGTGCCAGCAGCCAAGATCTCAGGGGATGGGGTGGCTACACCTTC.